This TCR beta chain was documented in a study of blood T cell repertoires in COVID-19. On the study more broadly: Samples taken during acute and convalescent COVID-19 were collected in the United States, Italy and Spain.

The CDR3 totals 13 residues. J was trimmed by 8 bases and V by 4 bases; bases with no gene match: 9. Germline loops: CDR1 SQVTM, CDR2 ANQGSEA. Clones were read by immunoSEQ multiplex PCR, and TCRdb kept only the in-frame ones, dropping some. This sample has roughly 210,000 clones, with less than 90% found just once. The chain employs TRBV29-1 and TRBJ1-2; TRBD1 matches 8 bases. This clonotype originated in a man aged 70-80 years with acute or convalescent COVID-19. Sequenced material: peripheral blood. CDR3 region: CSVVGQGAWGYTF. In DNA form, the CDR3 reads TGCAGCGTTGTAGGCCAGGGGGCGTGGGGCTACACCTTC.